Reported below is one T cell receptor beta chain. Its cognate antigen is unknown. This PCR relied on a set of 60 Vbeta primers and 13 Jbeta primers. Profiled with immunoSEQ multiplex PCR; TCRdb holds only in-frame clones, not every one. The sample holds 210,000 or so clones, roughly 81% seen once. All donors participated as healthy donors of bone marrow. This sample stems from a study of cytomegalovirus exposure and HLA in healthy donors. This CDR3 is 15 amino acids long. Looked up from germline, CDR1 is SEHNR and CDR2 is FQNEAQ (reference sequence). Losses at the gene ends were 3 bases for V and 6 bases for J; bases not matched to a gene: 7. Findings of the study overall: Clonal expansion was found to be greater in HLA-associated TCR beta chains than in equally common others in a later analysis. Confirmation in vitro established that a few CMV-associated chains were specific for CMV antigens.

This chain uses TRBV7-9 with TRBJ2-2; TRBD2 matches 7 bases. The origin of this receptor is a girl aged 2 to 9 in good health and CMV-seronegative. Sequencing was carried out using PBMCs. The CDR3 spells CASSFSGIRAGELFF. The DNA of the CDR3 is TGTGCCAGCAGCTTCAGCGGGATAAGGGCCGGGGAGCTGTTTTTT.